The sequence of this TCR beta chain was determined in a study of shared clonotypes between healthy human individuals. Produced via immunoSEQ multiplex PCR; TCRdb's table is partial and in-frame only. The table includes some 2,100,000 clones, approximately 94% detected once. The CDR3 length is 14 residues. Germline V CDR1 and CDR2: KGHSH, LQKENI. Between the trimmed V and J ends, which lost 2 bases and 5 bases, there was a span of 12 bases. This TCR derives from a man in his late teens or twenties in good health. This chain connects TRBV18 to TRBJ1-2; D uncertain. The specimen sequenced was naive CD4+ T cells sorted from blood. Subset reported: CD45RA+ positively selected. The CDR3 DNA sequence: TGTGCCAGCTCACCAACAGATAATTCATATGGCTACACCTTC. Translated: CASSPTDNSYGYTF.